This passage covers 4 T cell receptor beta chains from one sample sequenced in a study of identical twins. TCRdb processed the 5' RACE reads anew with MiXCR; each CDR3 protein has one entry. The sample contains 600,000 to 800,000 distinct CDR3 sequences, 20% to 25% of which appear only once. The sample was also linked to a second study, of T cells expressing NK-cell markers.

The sequencing sample was made of PBMCs. The receptor source for this set is a woman younger than 30 in good health.

This clonotype was observed a few times. The rearrangement links TRBV5-1 to TRBJ2-1; D gene unclear. The CDR3 runs to 17 residues. The V end was cut by 2 bases, the J end by 0 bases, with 15 bases between. Germline values: CDR1 SGHRS, CDR2 YFSETQ. The CDR3: CASSLGPPLYSYNEQFF. In DNA, the CDR3 is TGCGCCAGCAGCTTAGGACCACCCCTCTACTCCTACAATGAGCAGTTCTTC.

This chain connects TRBV7-6 to TRBJ2-1; the D gene is possibly TRBD2 (6 bases). The length of the CDR3 is 12 residues. CDR1 and CDR2 (germline): SGHVS, FNYEAQ. V was clipped by 5 bases and J by 8 bases, with 10 bases between them. CDR3 protein: CASSNWRDEQFF. DNA for the CDR3: TGTGCCAGCAGCAACTGGAGGGATGAGCAGTTCTTC.

The chain combines TRBV20-1 with TRBJ2-2, with TRBD2 matching 9 bases. V lost 2 bases, J lost 6 bases, and 7 bases stayed unmatched. The germline gives CDR1 DFQATT, CDR2 SNEGSKA (reference sequence). This CDR3 has 15 residues. CDR3 residues: CSARWAGGPSGELFF. As DNA, the CDR3 is TGCAGTGCTAGATGGGCGGGAGGGCCCTCCGGGGAGCTGTTTTTT.

This clonotype appeared many times. The V gene is TRBV12-3 or TRBV12-4, the J gene TRBJ1-2; possible D gene TRBD1, 6 bases. The CDR3 covers 12 residues. V gave up 4 bases and J gave up 5 bases, with 8 bases separating them. The CDR3 coding sequence is TGTGCCAGCAGTTCAGGACAGTATGGCTACACCTTC. Translation: CASSSGQYGYTF.